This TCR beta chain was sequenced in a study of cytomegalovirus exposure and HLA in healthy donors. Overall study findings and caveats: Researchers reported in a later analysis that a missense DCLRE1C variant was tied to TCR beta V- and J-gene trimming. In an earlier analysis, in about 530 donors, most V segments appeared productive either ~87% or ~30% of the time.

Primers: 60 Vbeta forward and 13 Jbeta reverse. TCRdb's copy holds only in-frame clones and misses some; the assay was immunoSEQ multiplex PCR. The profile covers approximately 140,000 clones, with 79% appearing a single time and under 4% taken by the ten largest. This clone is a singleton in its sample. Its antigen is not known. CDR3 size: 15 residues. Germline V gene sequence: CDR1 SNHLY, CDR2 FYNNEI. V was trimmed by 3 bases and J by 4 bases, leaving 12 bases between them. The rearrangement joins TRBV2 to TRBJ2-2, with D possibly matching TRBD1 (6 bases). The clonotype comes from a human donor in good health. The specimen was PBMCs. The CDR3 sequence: CASSEQGPSTGELFF. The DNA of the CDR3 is TGTGCCAGCAGTGAGCAGGGGCCGAGCACCGGGGAGCTGTTTTTT.